This T cell receptor (beta chain) was captured by sequencing in a study of cytotoxic CD8 clonotypes in ibrutinib-treated CLL. This clone was detected only once. Germline lookup yields CDR1 SGHRS and CDR2 YFSETQ. The CDR3 totals 11 residues. The V gene lost 3 bases and the J gene lost 6 bases, with 7 bases spanning the gap. The planned depth of sequencing spanned 1 in 200,000 to 1 in 1 million T cells. Data came from immunoSEQ multiplex PCR; TCRdb stores just in-frame clones and leaves some out. The sample carries about 300,000 clones, roughly 71% recorded once. The sample consisted of PBMCs, taken after 36 months of ibrutinib treatment. This sequence joins TRBV5-1 and TRBJ2-7; D remains unclear. The sequence came from a human donor with chronic lymphocytic leukemia. CDR3 DNA: TGCGCCAGCAGCTCCTCTCCCGAGCAGTACTTC. Encoded protein: CASSSSPEQYF.